This TCR beta chain originates from a study of Ad26.COV2.S vaccination and SARS-CoV-2 variants. Data came from immunoSEQ multiplex PCR; TCRdb stores just in-frame clones and leaves some out. The sample consists of 180,000 or so clones, about 83% of them appearing once. Trimming cost V 8 bases and J 8 bases; bases outside gene matches: 5. Germline V gives CDR1 SEHNR, CDR2 FQNEAQ (reference sequence). This CDR3 spans 11 amino acids. The TCR originated in a human donor who had recovered from COVID-19. Here the sequenced sample was peripheral blood, taken after recovery from COVID-19. V usage is TRBV7-9 and J usage is TRBJ1-1, with 7 bases that match TRBD1. The CDR3 coding sequence is TGTGCCAGCCTTGGAGGGGGCGAAGCTTTCTTT. This sequence encodes CASLGGGEAFF.